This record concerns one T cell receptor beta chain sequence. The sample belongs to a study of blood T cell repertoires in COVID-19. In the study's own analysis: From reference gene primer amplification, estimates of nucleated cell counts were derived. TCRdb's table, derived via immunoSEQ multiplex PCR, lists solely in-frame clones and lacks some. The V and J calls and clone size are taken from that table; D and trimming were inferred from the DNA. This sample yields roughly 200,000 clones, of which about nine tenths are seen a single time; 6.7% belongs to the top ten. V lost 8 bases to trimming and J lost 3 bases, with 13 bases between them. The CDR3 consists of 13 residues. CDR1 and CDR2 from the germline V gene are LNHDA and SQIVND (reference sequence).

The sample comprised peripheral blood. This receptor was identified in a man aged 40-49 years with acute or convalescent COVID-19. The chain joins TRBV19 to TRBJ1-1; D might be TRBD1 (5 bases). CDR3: CASHQGGDTEAFF. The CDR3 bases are TGTGCCAGTCATCAGGGAGGTGACACTGAAGCTTTCTTT.